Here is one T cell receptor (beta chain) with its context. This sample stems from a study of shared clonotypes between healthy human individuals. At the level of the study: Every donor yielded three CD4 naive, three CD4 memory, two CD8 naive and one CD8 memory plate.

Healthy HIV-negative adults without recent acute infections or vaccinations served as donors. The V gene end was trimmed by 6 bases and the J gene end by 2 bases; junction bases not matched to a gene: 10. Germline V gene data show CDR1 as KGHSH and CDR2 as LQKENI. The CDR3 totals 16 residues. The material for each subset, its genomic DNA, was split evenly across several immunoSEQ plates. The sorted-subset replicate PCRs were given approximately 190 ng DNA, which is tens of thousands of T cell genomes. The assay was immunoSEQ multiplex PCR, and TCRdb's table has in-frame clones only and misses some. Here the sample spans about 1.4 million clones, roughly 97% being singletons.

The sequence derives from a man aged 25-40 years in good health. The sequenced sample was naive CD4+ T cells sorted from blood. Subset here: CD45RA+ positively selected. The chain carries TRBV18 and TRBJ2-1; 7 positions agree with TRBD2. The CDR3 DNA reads TGTGCCAGCTCGGGCGGGGGAGAGGGTACCTACAATGAGCAGTTCTTC. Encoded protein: CASSGGGEGTYNEQFF.